This T cell receptor (beta chain) was profiled in a study of shared clonotypes between healthy human individuals. Points from the study as a whole: Estimated richness values were generally larger in naive subsets than in memory subsets. Across a handful of donors, naive CD4 shared roughly 5%, naive CD8 approximately 3.5%, memory CD4 more than 2%, memory CD8 around 0.36%.

Naive-designated CD8 cells lacked CD45RO, were positively enriched for CCR7, and omitted terminally differentiated effector memory CD45RA+ cells. Within Nashville, Tennessee resided all donors, each a Caucasian adult. The CDR3 contains 16 residues. V lost 4 bases to trimming and J lost 4 bases; unmatched junction nucleotides: 11. Per germline, CDR1 MDHEN and CDR2 SYDVKM. The authors distributed each subset's genomic DNA evenly over several immunoSEQ plates. Here immunoSEQ multiplex PCR was the method, and the copy in TCRdb shows in-frame clones only, minus some. The repertoire has around 2.1 million clones, about 93% of them found once; the top ten carry about 1.8%. On this clone itself: Its antigen is unknown.

The chain carries TRBV28 and TRBJ2-5; TRBD1 agrees at 8 bases. This clonotype was sampled from a man between 18 and 29 years old in good health. Some clones in this sample may be carry-over from other donors' samples. Sequences were obtained from naive CD8+ T cells from PBMCs. Here the CDR3 reads CASSSDRETRGETQYF. CDR3 nucleotide sequence: TGTGCCAGCAGTTCGGACAGGGAAACGCGGGGAGAGACCCAGTACTTC.